Given below is one TCR beta chain in context. The authors' processing: Amplifying reference gene primers gave estimates of nucleated cell counts. Assay used: immunoSEQ multiplex PCR; TCRdb lists only in-frame clones, some missing. V and J calls and clone size come straight from that table; D and trimming were deduced from the DNA. The table records 150,000 to 200,000 clones, more than 75% of them present only once. The CDR3 runs 16 residues. CDR1 is SGHRS and CDR2 is YFSETQ in the germline V gene. V shed 0 bases and J shed 10 bases, with 19 bases lying between them. The sample is drawn from a study of blood T cell repertoires in COVID-19.

This sequence was found in a woman in her forties or fifties with acute COVID-19. The genes are TRBV5-1 and TRBJ1-4; D is uncertain. Sequencing was performed on PBMCs or T cells enriched from blood (not recorded which). In nucleotides, the CDR3 is TGCGCCAGCAGCTTGGACGCGGGCGGTCGGCGGGGAAAACTGTTTTTT. Amino acids: CASSLDAGGRRGKLFF.